The 30 T cell receptor beta chains given below trace back to one sample, sequenced in a study of T cell clones after liver transplantation. Using immunoSEQ multiplex PCR, the repertoire was profiled, and TCRdb retains in-frame clones only, with some absent. The sample records 70,000 to 95,000 clones, 75% to 90% being singletons. The material was CD4+ T cells from blood, obtained at the 22-month timepoint. Source of these receptors: a human patient who received a liver transplant. Some T cells may trace back to the graft donor.

The V and J genes are TRBV10-3 and TRBJ2-3; TRBD2 aligns across 8 bases. This CDR3 has 15 amino acids. The V gene end was trimmed by 5 bases and the J gene end by 5 bases; junction bases not matched to a gene: 9. Per the germline V gene, CDR1 is ENHRY and CDR2 is SYGVKD. The CDR3 region is CAISSRGGSEDTQYF. The CDR3 region has the DNA TGTGCCATCAGTTCTCGGGGGGGCTCCGAAGATACGCAGTATTTT.

The genes are TRBV10-1 and TRBJ2-1; the D call may be TRBD1 or TRBD2 (5 bases each). The germline V gene has CDR1 WNHNN and CDR2 SYGVQD (reference sequence). The CDR3 sequence is 17 residues long. With 10 bases removed from V and 1 base from J, the gap between germline ends came to 23 bases. The CDR3 nucleotides are TGCGCCACCGACGACCGGGGCGCGCCTCCTTCCTACAATGAGCAGTTCTTC. Translation gives CATDDRGAPPSYNEQFF.

The chain carries TRBV5-1 and TRBJ1-5; D is unresolved. Germline V CDR1 and CDR2: SGHRS, YFSETQ. The CDR3 totals 15 residues. V was cut by 4 bases and J by 0 bases, with 11 bases left in between. Written as DNA, the CDR3 is TGCGCCAGCAGCCCTACATGGGATAGCAATCAGCCCCAGCATTTT. Its protein is CASSPTWDSNQPQHF.

This clone appeared a few times. V and J are TRBV7-2 and TRBJ2-5; perhaps TRBD2 as D (7 bases). This CDR3 contains 13 residues. The V and J ends lost 1 base and 7 bases respectively, with 10 bases between them. Germline lookup yields CDR1 SGHTA and CDR2 FQGNSA. The CDR3 loop reads CASSLEGGGTQYF. For the CDR3, the DNA is TGTGCCAGCAGCTTAGAGGGAGGGGGGACCCAGTACTTC. Full variable domain (outside the CDR3, taken from reference TRBV7-2 and TRBJ2-5): GAGVSQSPSNKVTEKGKDVELRCDPISGHTALYWYRQSLGQGLEFLIYFQGNSAPDKSGLPSDRFSAERTGGSVSTLTIQRTQQEDSAVYLCASSLEGGGTQYFGPGTRLLVL.

The chain has TRBV19 and TRBJ2-5, with D possibly being TRBD1 or TRBD2 (5 bases each). Per the germline V gene, CDR1 is LNHDA and CDR2 is SQIVND (reference sequence). Trimming stripped 3 bases from V and 5 bases from J, with 10 bases between. This CDR3 region has 13 residues. Here the CDR3 reads CASSIIGTETQYF. For the CDR3, the DNA is TGTGCCAGTAGTATCATAGGGACGGAGACCCAGTACTTC.

The genes are TRBV5-3 and TRBJ2-6; D uncertain. TRBV5-3 falls under the ORF class, with uncertain function. The V and J ends lost 5 bases and 2 bases respectively, with 8 bases between them. The CDR3 has 14 amino acids. This chain's CDR3 is CARSGRTGANVLTF. The CDR3 DNA reads as TGTGCCAGAAGTGGAAGGACTGGGGCCAACGTCCTGACTTTC.

The chain uses TRBV6-5 and TRBJ1-3, with D possibly being TRBD1 (5 bases). This CDR3 has 14 residues. Trimming stripped 5 bases from V and 0 bases from J, with 8 bases between. CDR1 is MNHEY, CDR2 SVGAGI, per germline. CDR3 region: CASSPGGSGNTIYF. Written as DNA, the CDR3 is TGTGCCAGCAGTCCCGGGGGCTCTGGAAACACCATATATTTT.

The rearrangement uses TRBV5-6 and TRBJ1-1; D gene unclear. This CDR3 has 12 amino acids. Trimming took off 3 bases at V and 7 bases at J, with 10 bases between the two ends. CDR1 is SGHDT, CDR2 YYEEEE, per germline. In nucleotides, the CDR3 is TGTGCCAGCAGCTCAAAGTCCGGTGAAGCTTTCTTT. This codes for CASSSKSGEAFF. The full variable domain, rest sourced from reference TRBV5-6 and TRBJ1-1, is DAGVTQSPTHLIKTRGQQVTLRCSPKSGHDTVSWYQQALGQGPQFIFQYYEEEERQRGNFPDRFSGHQFPNYSSELNVNALLLGDSALYLCASSSKSGEAFFGQGTRLTVV.

The gene calls are TRBV7-2 and TRBJ1-5; TRBD1 might be the D (5 bases). The germline V gene has CDR1 SGHTA and CDR2 FQGNSA. Trimming pared 5 bases from V and 7 bases from J, leaving 15 bases between. The CDR3 consists of 14 residues. CDR3: CASSTQGVEQPQHF. The CDR3 DNA follows: TGTGCCAGCAGCACGCAGGGTGTAGAACAGCCCCAGCATTTT.

The chain is built from TRBV18 and TRBJ2-7; possibly TRBD1 for D (6 bases). The CDR3 totals 15 residues. V was shortened by 4 bases and J by 4 bases, with 17 bases between the two germline ends. Germline CDR1 reads KGHSH; CDR2 reads LQKENI. In DNA form, the CDR3 reads TGTGCCAGCTCACAAGCCGGGACATACTTATACGAGCAGTACTTC. Translated: CASSQAGTYLYEQYF.

V usage is TRBV7-2 and J usage is TRBJ2-3; 16 bases match TRBD2. Germline V gene lookup returns CDR1 SGHTA and CDR2 FQGNSA. The CDR3 is made up of 17 amino acids. The ends lost 5 bases at V and 5 bases at J; junction bases unmatched: 7. CDR3 amino acids: CASSTGLAGGGKDTQYF. The CDR3 coding sequence is TGTGCCAGCAGCACGGGACTAGCGGGAGGGGGAAAAGATACGCAGTATTTT. Based on the CDR3 plus reference TRBV7-2 and TRBJ2-3, the full variable domain is GAGVSQSPSNKVTEKGKDVELRCDPISGHTALYWYRQSLGQGLEFLIYFQGNSAPDKSGLPSDRFSAERTGGSVSTLTIQRTQQEDSAVYLCASSTGLAGGGKDTQYFGPGTRLTVL.

The table lists this clone with a few counts. V is TRBV7-3 and J is TRBJ2-1, with TRBD2 matching over 8 bases. In germline, CDR1 is SGHTA, CDR2 FQGTGA. Trimming cost V 4 bases and J 6 bases; bases outside gene matches: 8. The CDR3 spans 15 residues. CDR3 sequence reads: CASSSSSTSANEQFF. DNA of the CDR3: TGTGCCAGCAGCTCCTCTTCGACTAGCGCCAATGAGCAGTTCTTC.

This rearrangement joins TRBV4-2 to TRBJ1-4; D is perhaps TRBD1 (5 bases). In germline, CDR1 is LGHNA, CDR2 YNFKEQ. The CDR3 covers 17 residues. The ends were cut back, 0 bases at V and 6 bases at J, with 17 bases in the middle. The CDR3: CASSQDPRPRGDEKLFF. The DNA of the CDR3 is TGTGCCAGCAGCCAAGATCCGAGGCCCCGAGGGGATGAAAAACTGTTTTTT.

The V call is TRBV7-6, the J call TRBJ2-3; TRBD1 or TRBD2 may be the D gene (7 bases each). The CDR3 loop spans 13 amino acids. Trimming shortened V by 9 bases and J by 3 bases, and 13 bases separated the two germline ends. Looked up from germline, CDR1 is SGHVS and CDR2 is FNYEAQ. Here the CDR3 DNA reads TGTGCCAGTAGACAGGGAGGGACAGATACGCAGTATTTT. Its protein is CASRQGGTDTQYF.

The CDR3: CASRVSQGAQGYTF. The CDR3 bases are TGTGCCAGCCGAGTATCCCAGGGGGCGCAGGGCTACACCTTC. The rearrangement joins TRBV6-5 to TRBJ1-2, with 8 bases lining up with TRBD1. Germline V CDR1 and CDR2: MNHEY, SVGAGI. V trimming: 8 bases; J trimming: 8 bases; junction bases outside the gene matches: 13. The CDR3 contains 14 residues.

The chain couples TRBV9 to TRBJ1-3; the D is unclear. CDR1 and CDR2 (germline): SGDLS, YYNGEE. The CDR3 has 13 residues. V lost 0 bases and J 1 base, leaving 2 bases between the germline ends. The chain's CDR3 is CASSVDSGNTIYF. CDR3 in DNA: TGTGCCAGCAGCGTAGATTCTGGAAACACCATATATTTT.

This chain uses TRBV5-1 with TRBJ1-1; 9 nucleotides agree with TRBD1. Germline V lookup: CDR1 SGHRS, CDR2 YFSETQ. The CDR3 sequence is 14 residues long. The V gene end was trimmed by 0 bases and the J gene end by 7 bases; junction bases not matched to a gene: 4. The CDR3 sequence: CASSLAGQGNEAFF. In nucleotides, the CDR3 is TGCGCCAGCAGCTTGGCGGGACAGGGAAATGAAGCTTTCTTT.

This chain joins TRBV6-5 and TRBJ1-3, with 8 bases identical to TRBD1. The CDR3 is 16 amino acids. Germline V gene lookup returns CDR1 MNHEY and CDR2 SVGAGI. J gave up 4 bases and V 2 bases, and 7 bases lay outside the gene matches. Here the CDR3 reads CASSYQTGALGNTIYF. For the CDR3, the DNA is TGTGCCAGCAGTTACCAGACAGGGGCACTCGGAAACACCATATATTTT.

This clone was seen once. V and J are TRBV30 and TRBJ2-7, with 10 bases identical to TRBD1. Per germline, CDR1 GTSNPN and CDR2 SVGIG (reference sequence). V lost 8 bases, J lost 5 bases, and 9 bases stayed unmatched. The CDR3 covers 13 residues. CDR3 amino acids: CARGWDRGDEQYF. CDR3 coding DNA: TGTGCCCGGGGGTGGGACAGGGGCGACGAGCAGTACTTC.

This clone was counted once. The rearrangement joins TRBV5-4 to TRBJ2-5; D not certain. The germline V and J ends were trimmed by 4 bases and 4 bases, with 8 bases remaining between them. Germline V lookup: CDR1 SGHNT, CDR2 YYREEE (reference sequence). The CDR3 runs 12 residues. CDR3 bases: TGTGCCAGCAGCCGGACGAGAGAGACCCAGTACTTC. Encoded protein: CASSRTRETQYF.

This clone was observed a single time. The chain is built from TRBV7-2 and TRBJ2-4; D is ambiguous. Germline loops: CDR1 SGHTA, CDR2 FQGNSA. The CDR3 has 12 amino acids. V lost 3 bases and J 3 bases, leaving 3 bases between the germline ends. CDR3 DNA sequence: TGTGCCAGCAGCTTTGGCAAAAACATTCAGTACTTC. This encodes CASSFGKNIQYF.

This clone has a single count. The chain combines TRBV5-6 with TRBJ2-5; 14 bases align to TRBD2. The CDR3 is 16 residues long. After removal of 5 bases from V and 5 bases from J, the junction contained 8 bases not matched to a gene. Germline V gives CDR1 SGHDT, CDR2 YYEEEE. The CDR3 region has the DNA TGTGCCAGCAGTCCTGGACTAGCGGGGGGAAGGGAGACCCAGTACTTC. Amino acids: CASSPGLAGGRETQYF.

The V and J genes are TRBV6-6 and TRBJ2-1; 12 nucleotides line up with TRBD2. The CDR3 is 16 amino acids. Germline trimming cut 8 bases from V and 4 bases from J; bases unmatched to any gene: 9. Germline V CDR1 and CDR2: MNHNY, SVGAGI (reference sequence). In nucleotides, the CDR3 is TGTGCCAGCCGTACTTCGACTAGCGGGGGATACAATGAGCAGTTCTTC. Protein product: CASRTSTSGGYNEQFF.

The DNA for the CDR3 is TGCGCCAGCAGCCACCTGACTAGCGGTTCCTACAATGAGCAGTTCTTC. It encodes CASSHLTSGSYNEQFF. The chain recombines TRBV4-3 with TRBJ2-1; TRBD2 matches at 9 bases. The CDR3 consists of 16 residues. Trimming removed 3 bases from V and 1 base from J; junction bases left unmatched: 4. Germline lookup yields CDR1 LGHNA and CDR2 YSLEER.

V and J are TRBV12-2 and TRBJ2-3. TRBV12-2 is a listed pseudogene. This CDR3 has 14 residues. DNA for the CDR3: TGTGCAAGTCGCTTAGTTGTGGGCACAGATACGCAGTATTTT. Its protein product is CASRLVVGTDTQYF.

The J gene is TRBJ1-1, the V gene TRBV19, with 9 bases lining up with TRBD1. This CDR3 has 13 residues. Germline V gene lookup returns CDR1 LNHDA and CDR2 SQIVND (reference sequence). The V segment lost 5 bases and the J segment 6 bases; nucleotides outside the gene matches: 4. The CDR3 DNA reads as TGTGCCAGTAGTGGGGACAGGGTTGCTGAAGCTTTCTTT. Amino acid sequence: CASSGDRVAEAFF.

As regards this clone: Additional DNA sequences in this sample encode the identical CDR3. The J gene is TRBJ2-7, the V gene TRBV5-1, with 10 bases fitting TRBD2. CDR1 is SGHRS and CDR2 is YFSETQ in the germline V gene. This CDR3 region has 15 residues. Trimming took 0 bases from V and 3 from J; bases not matched to a gene: 3. In DNA, the CDR3 is TGCGCCAGCAGCTTGGTAGCGGGGGGAAACTACGAGCAGTACTTC. As protein: CASSLVAGGNYEQYF.

The rearrangement uses TRBV20-1 and TRBJ2-1; no reliable D call. There are 9 residues in the CDR3. V was trimmed by 3 bases and J by 10 bases, leaving 4 bases between them. CDR1 is DFQATT, CDR2 SNEGSKA, per germline (reference sequence). DNA of the CDR3: TGCAGTGCTAGCCGGGAGCAGTTCTTC. Residues: CSASREQFF.

In this sample, this clone turned up a few times. The V and J genes are TRBV5-4 and TRBJ1-6; TRBD1 agrees at 8 bases. Germline trimming cut 0 bases from V and 10 bases from J; bases unmatched to any gene: 9. This CDR3 has 16 amino acids. Germline CDR1 and CDR2: SGHNT and YYREEE (reference sequence). CDR3 region: CASSLASTGGGSPLHF. The CDR3 nucleotides read TGTGCCAGCAGCTTGGCCAGCACAGGGGGAGGATCACCCCTCCACTTT.

The genes are TRBV23-1 and TRBJ2-7, with D possibly being TRBD2 (5 bases). TRBV23-1 is identified as an open reading frame with a role that is uncertain. V was cut by 1 base and J by 4 bases, with 26 bases left in between. This CDR3 spans 19 amino acids. The CDR3: CASSQWNDGIHGGDYEQYF. CDR3 bases: TGCGCCAGCAGTCAATGGAATGACGGGATTCACGGTGGGGATTACGAGCAGTACTTC.